This TCR beta chain was recovered during a study of CD8 T cells in ankylosing spondylitis. Whole-study results and caveats: Clones linked to disease were reported to show significant enrichment in matched ankylosing spondylitis synovial fluid. Relatively rare in peripheral blood, disease-linked clones were also CD8+.

This clonotype has at least ten counts. The antigen is unknown. MiXCR, run by TCRdb on the 5' RACE reads, gives a single entry per CDR3 protein. This sample yields roughly 120,000 distinct CDR3 sequences, of which about 6.4% are seen a single time; 12% belongs to the top ten. Trimming removed 7 bases at V and 5 bases at J, with 18 bases between. Germline values: CDR1 MNHNS, CDR2 SASEGT. The CDR3 is made up of 14 amino acids. The receptor's source is a male donor with ankylosing spondylitis or in good health (not recorded which). Sequenced: blood, either unsorted or a sorted T cell fraction (not recorded which). V is TRBV6-1 and J is TRBJ2-7; D is uncertain. CDR3 protein: CASTRSFSGHEQYF. The CDR3 region has the DNA TGTGCCAGCACTCGGTCGTTCTCGGGCCACGAGCAGTACTTC.